This T cell receptor (beta chain) was documented in a study of CD8 T cells in ankylosing spondylitis. Study-level results: Characteristic of ankylosing spondylitis blood, it appeared, was a TCR beta motif comprising about eight highly homologous variants. Certain motif variants had earlier appeared in reactive arthritis synovial fluid and blood.

This CDR3 is built from 14 residues. Germline V gene data show CDR1 as LNHDA and CDR2 as SQIVND (reference sequence). The V and J ends lost 6 bases and 2 bases, in that order; junction bases with no gene match: 4. In TCRdb, the 5' RACE reads were re-called with MiXCR into one record per CDR3 protein. The sample includes 500,000 to 650,000 distinct CDR3 sequences, about 5% of them seen just once. This clonotype was detected only a few times. Its matching antigen is unknown. The receptor comes from a male donor with ankylosing spondylitis. Sequenced input: blood, either unsorted or a sorted T cell fraction (not recorded which). V gene TRBV19 combines with J gene TRBJ1-5; 7 bases are shared with TRBD1. The CDR3 loop is CASRTTGGNQPQHF. Here the CDR3 DNA reads TGTGCCAGTAGAACTACAGGGGGCAATCAGCCCCAGCATTTT.